The rows below give T cell receptor beta chains drawn from one sample of a study of T-cell memory formation after mild COVID-19. TCRdb reprocessed the 5' RACE reads with MiXCR, giving one entry per CDR3 protein. This sample has about 350,000 distinct CDR3 sequences, with roughly an eighth found just once. Sequenced material: PBMCs or a T cell subset sorted from them (not recorded which). All receptors derive from a man aged 18 to 30 who had mild COVID-19 (a few samples of this study predate the infection). Cell type and time point are not known. Both conserved end residues are part of each CDR3. Each record gives: D gene, V gene, clone size, J gene, CDR3 protein, CDR3 DNA. A D gene is named only where the DNA matches it firmly. For some rows the clone size is stated as once, few or many, or as a class when expanded; others skip it.

NA	TRBV4-1	few	TRBJ2-2	CASSHAQGTGELFF	TGCGCCAGCAGCCACGCCCAAGGAACCGGGGAGCTGTTTTTT
NA	TRBV7-2	few	TRBJ2-5	CASSLDIRETQYF	TGTGCCAGCAGCTTAGACATCCGGGAGACCCAGTACTTC
NA	TRBV6-6	few	TRBJ2-1	CASIPGRVGPIDEQFF	TGTGCCAGCATTCCCGGACGGGTGGGGCCCATCGATGAGCAGTTCTTC
NA	TRBV4-1	few	TRBJ2-7	CASSPNFYEQYF	TGCGCCAGCAGCCCCAACTTCTACGAGCAGTACTTC
NA	TRBV21-1	NA	TRBJ1-6	CASILGGPHNSPLHF	TGTGCCAGCATCCTAGGGGGTCCTCATAATTCACCCCTCCACTTT
TRBD2	TRBV5-1	NA	TRBJ2-7	CASSFAPLAGVSYEQYF	TGCGCCAGCAGCTTTGCCCCCCTAGCGGGAGTCTCCTACGAGCAGTACTTC
NA	TRBV15	few	TRBJ2-4	CATQAGQRLNIQYF	TGTGCCACCCAAGCAGGACAGCGACTAAACATTCAGTACTTC
NA	TRBV12-3/TRBV12-4	few	TRBJ2-3	CASGFTDTQYF	TGTGCCAGCGGTTTCACAGATACGCAGTATTTT
NA	TRBV12-3/TRBV12-4	few	TRBJ2-7	CASSLLPNYEQYF	TGTGCCAGCAGTTTACTACCGAACTACGAGCAGTACTTC
NA	TRBV28	few	TRBJ2-3	CASKRGNTDTQYF	TGTGCCAGCAAGCGCGGAAACACAGATACGCAGTATTTT